The entry below describes one TCR beta chain. Its cognate antigen is unknown. These data originate in a study of T cells after posttransplantation cyclophosphamide. General study findings and limits: Donor-recipient repertoire similarity was low at 1-2 months, rising over year one.

Germline lookup yields CDR1 MNHEY and CDR2 SVGAGI. V was pared by 6 bases and J by 2 bases, with 7 bases of the junction left unmatched. This CDR3 spans 14 amino acids. A marrow graft followed busulfan-fludarabine conditioning, with cyclophosphamide on days +3 and +4. The method was immunoSEQ multiplex PCR; TCRdb's version includes in-frame clones alone and lacks a portion of them. In the table there are approximately 22,000 clones, roughly nine tenths of which are singletons. This chain joins TRBV6-5 and TRBJ2-7; TRBD1 agrees at 7 bases. This TCR was sampled from a female patient in her 30s who received an allogeneic stem cell transplant from an unrelated donor, was CMV-positive, and had no GVHD. The graft donor may be the source of some T cells. This material consisted of PBMCs, taken after allogeneic stem cell transplant with posttransplant cyclophosphamide. The CDR3 spells CASSTRDRAYEQYF. CDR3 DNA: TGTGCCAGCAGCACTAGAGACAGGGCCTACGAGCAGTACTTC.